This is a list of T cell receptor beta chains from one sample in a study of CD8 T cells in ankylosing spondylitis. TCRdb called the 5' RACE reads again in MiXCR, with one record for every CDR3 protein. The sample records approximately 250,000 distinct CDR3 sequences, 32% being singletons. Sample: blood, either unsorted or a sorted T cell fraction (not recorded which). The receptors originated from a male donor with ankylosing spondylitis or in good health (not recorded which). CDR3s include the opening cysteine and the closing phenylalanine or tryptophan. D genes are given only for firm matches. Part of the rows lack a size; the others show once, few, many or a class for expanded clones.

CDR3 DNA,CDR3 protein,V gene,clone size,D gene,J gene
TGCGCCAGCAGCTTGGCCGAGACAGGGTATGGCTACACCTTC,CASSLAETGYGYTF,TRBV5-1,NA,TRBD1,TRBJ1-2
TGTGCCAGCAGTTCGGATGGACCGGGACTCGTCGCGGATACGCAGTATTTT,CASSSDGPGLVADTQYF,TRBV12-3/TRBV12-4,NA,NA,TRBJ2-3
TGTGCCAGCAGTGGACTAGGGACAGAGACCCAGTACTTC,CASSGLGTETQYF,TRBV6-1,few,NA,TRBJ2-5
TGTGCCAGCAGCCTCCTGGACCCGGAGGTCGATGGCTACACCTTC,CASSLLDPEVDGYTF,TRBV3-1,NA,NA,TRBJ1-2
TGTGCCAGCAGCTTAGGGGTAGGGGGGAATGAGCAGTTCTTC,CASSLGVGGNEQFF,TRBV7-2,NA,NA,TRBJ2-1
TGCAGCGTTGAAGACACCGGGGGACGGCAAAACACTGAAGCTTTCTTT,CSVEDTGGRQNTEAFF,TRBV29-1,NA,NA,TRBJ1-1
TGTGCCAGCAGCCGCCCGCGGGGGGGCCTCTACGAGCAGTACTTC,CASSRPRGGLYEQYF,TRBV3-1,NA,TRBD2,TRBJ2-7
TGTGCCAGCAGTTTAAGGGGACGGATTAATGAAAAACTGTTTTTT,CASSLRGRINEKLFF,TRBV12-3/TRBV12-4,NA,NA,TRBJ1-4
TGCAGCGCCGAGGGGGACGGGGAAGAGCAGTACTTC,CSAEGDGEEQYF,TRBV29-1,NA,NA,TRBJ2-7
TGTGCCAGCTCACAGGGTGAGGCCACTGAAGCTTTCTTT,CASSQGEATEAFF,TRBV18,NA,NA,TRBJ1-1
TGTGCCAGCAGCTTGGGGACAGATGAGCAGTTCTTC,CASSLGTDEQFF,TRBV5-6,NA,NA,TRBJ2-1
TGTGCCAGCAGCCAAGGTCTACTAGGGATATTCGGGCAGTTCTTC,CASSQGLLGIFGQFF,TRBV3-1,few,NA,TRBJ2-1
TGTGCCAGCAGTTTCCCGGGACAGCCTCCCTACGAGCAGTACTTC,CASSFPGQPPYEQYF,TRBV12-3/TRBV12-4,few,TRBD1,TRBJ2-7
TGTGCCAGCAGCCTTAGGTTGGGGGGCGGCAATCAGCCCCAGCATTTT,CASSLRLGGGNQPQHF,TRBV12-3/TRBV12-4,NA,NA,TRBJ1-5
TGCGCCAGCAGCCAAACTAGCGACTCTAGCACAGATACGCAGTATTTT,CASSQTSDSSTDTQYF,TRBV4-1,NA,TRBD2,TRBJ2-3
TGCAGTGCCCGGGGGCCAGACTCTAATGAAAAACTGTTTTTT,CSARGPDSNEKLFF,TRBV20-1,NA,NA,TRBJ1-4
TGTGCCAGCAGCTCTCCCCCGGCGGGGAGCTCTGGAAACACCATATATTTT,CASSSPPAGSSGNTIYF,TRBV7-9,few,NA,TRBJ1-3
TGTGCCAGCAGCTTGGTTAACACAGCCTACGAGCAGTACTTC,CASSLVNTAYEQYF,TRBV5-6,NA,NA,TRBJ2-7
TGTGCCAGCCTAGGGCCTGCTTCTGGCACAGATACGCAGTATTTT,CASLGPASGTDTQYF,TRBV25-1,NA,NA,TRBJ2-3
TGTGCCAGCAGCCCCCGGGTCCTCACAGATACGCAGTATTTT,CASSPRVLTDTQYF,TRBV5-5,NA,NA,TRBJ2-3
TGCAGTGCAACCTCCCCGGGACAGGGTTGGGGAGAGACCCAGTACTTC,CSATSPGQGWGETQYF,TRBV20-1,NA,TRBD1,TRBJ2-5
TGTGCCAGCAGCTCACACTTGAACACTGAAGCTTTCTTT,CASSSHLNTEAFF,TRBV7-9,few,NA,TRBJ1-1
TGCAGTGCAACCCGGGCAGGGATGAACACCGGGGAGCTGTTTTTT,CSATRAGMNTGELFF,TRBV20-1,NA,NA,TRBJ2-2
TGTGCCATCAGTGATTCCGCCGGACAGGGAGGGGGCGAGCAGTACTTC,CAISDSAGQGGGEQYF,TRBV10-3,NA,NA,TRBJ2-7
TGTGCCAGCAGAGCGGGGGAGGACAATGAGCAGTTCTTC,CASRAGEDNEQFF,TRBV12-3/TRBV12-4,NA,TRBD2,TRBJ2-1
TGCAGTGCGGGCCCCAGCGGGTACGAGCAGTACTTC,CSAGPSGYEQYF,TRBV20-1,few,NA,TRBJ2-7
TGTGCCAGCAGCTATCGAACTAGCACAGATACGCAGTATTTT,CASSYRTSTDTQYF,TRBV7-3,few,NA,TRBJ2-3
TGCGCCAGCAGCTCGACAGGGGATAGCAATCAGCCCCAGCATTTT,CASSSTGDSNQPQHF,TRBV5-1,NA,TRBD1,TRBJ1-5
TGTGCCACCAGTGAGCGGACGTGGGGAAGGTCCGGGGAGCTGTTTTTT,CATSERTWGRSGELFF,TRBV24-1,NA,NA,TRBJ2-2
TGTGCCAGCAGCTTAAGCCGGGGCCCAAGCCCCATACCTGAGCAGTTCTTC,CASSLSRGPSPIPEQFF,TRBV11-2,few,NA,TRBJ2-1
TGTGCCAGCAGTCGTGGGGACTCCTACGAGCAGTACTTC,CASSRGDSYEQYF,TRBV12-3/TRBV12-4,NA,NA,TRBJ2-7
TGTGCCAGCAGACTACTCTCTAGCTACGAGCAGTACTTC,CASRLLSSYEQYF,TRBV28,NA,NA,TRBJ2-7
TGTGCCATCAGTGACCCAATACAGGGGAATGGAAACACCATATATTTT,CAISDPIQGNGNTIYF,TRBV10-3,few,TRBD1,TRBJ1-3
TGTGCCAGCAGTGAATGGGGATGGGACACTGAAGCTTTCTTT,CASSEWGWDTEAFF,TRBV25-1,NA,NA,TRBJ1-1
TGCGCCAGCAGCCCGGATGGAGGGGATGGTTCACCCCTCCACTTT,CASSPDGGDGSPLHF,TRBV5-1,few,NA,TRBJ1-6
TGCAGTGCTAGAGCCGACAAGGCATGGTTAGATACGCAGTATTTT,CSARADKAWLDTQYF,TRBV20-1,NA,NA,TRBJ2-3
TGTGCTAGTGGTATCGGACAGGGGGTCAGTTTTAACACTGAAGCTTTCTTT,CASGIGQGVSFNTEAFF,TRBV12-5,few,TRBD1,TRBJ1-1
TGCAGCGTTGACCAGGACAGGGAAGCTTTCTTT,CSVDQDREAFF,TRBV29-1,NA,TRBD1,TRBJ1-1
TGTGCCAGCAGCCACTGGACCTCGGGCTACGAGCAGTACTTC,CASSHWTSGYEQYF,TRBV5-5,NA,NA,TRBJ2-7
TGTGCCAGCAGCTTAGGAGGGCTCACAGATACGCAGTATTTT,CASSLGGLTDTQYF,TRBV7-9,NA,NA,TRBJ2-3
TGTGCCAGCACCTACAACAGGGGCTCCTACAATGAGCAGTTCTTC,CASTYNRGSYNEQFF,TRBV27,NA,TRBD1,TRBJ2-1
TGCAGTGCTAGAGATCAATTCGGCACCAGCACCGGGGAGCTGTTTTTT,CSARDQFGTSTGELFF,TRBV20-1,NA,NA,TRBJ2-2
TGTGCCAGCAGAGGGACAGGGAACTATGGCTACACCTTC,CASRGTGNYGYTF,TRBV27,NA,TRBD1,TRBJ1-2
TGTGCCAGCAGCTTAGATACGGACAGGAACACTGAAGCTTTCTTT,CASSLDTDRNTEAFF,TRBV11-2,few,NA,TRBJ1-1
TGCAGTGCTAGAGACCCTCGGACAGGTCTTTGGAACGAGCAGTACTTC,CSARDPRTGLWNEQYF,TRBV20-1,few,TRBD1,TRBJ2-7
TGTGCCAGCAGGCCACGGGAAGGGGCGACCGGGGAGCTGTTTTTT,CASRPREGATGELFF,TRBV6-1,NA,NA,TRBJ2-2
TGTGCCAGCAGCGGCCGATCGAGGACGGGGGGCTACACCTTC,CASSGRSRTGGYTF,TRBV9,NA,NA,TRBJ1-2